The present T cell receptor beta chain was sequenced within a study of T cell responses to AZD1222 COVID-19 vaccine. Assay used: immunoSEQ multiplex PCR; TCRdb lists only in-frame clones, some missing. The data contain around 100,000 clones, nearly 90% of them singletons. About this clone itself: What it binds is unknown.

V was shortened by 4 bases and J by 5 bases, with 5 bases between the two germline ends. The germline gives CDR1 SGHDT, CDR2 YYEEEE. This CDR3 is built from 11 residues. Overall study results and limits: Dominant CD4 TCR responses targeted spike regions 160-218 and 743-854. Every sample of the repertoires postdated the peak T cell response. Of spike-specific TCRs, nearly half reportedly target regions left unmutated in variants. Seropositive at baseline were only a handful of AZD1222 recipients.

V usage is TRBV5-6 and J usage is TRBJ2-3; D unresolved. This clonotype was obtained from an adult who received the AZD1222 COVID-19 vaccine. The specimen was peripheral blood, collected 28 days after the second AZD1222 dose. DNA of the CDR3: TGTGCCAGCAGCATATTAGATACGCAGTATTTT. This gives the protein CASSILDTQYF.